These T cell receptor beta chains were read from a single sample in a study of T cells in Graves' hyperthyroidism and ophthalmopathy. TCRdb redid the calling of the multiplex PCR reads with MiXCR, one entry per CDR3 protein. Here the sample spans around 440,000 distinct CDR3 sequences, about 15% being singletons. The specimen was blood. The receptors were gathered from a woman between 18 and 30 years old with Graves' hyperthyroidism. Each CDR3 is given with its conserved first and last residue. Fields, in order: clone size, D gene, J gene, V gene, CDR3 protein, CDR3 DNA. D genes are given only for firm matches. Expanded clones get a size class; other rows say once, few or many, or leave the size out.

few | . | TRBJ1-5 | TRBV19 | CASSIEGGAQHF | TGTGCCAGTAGTATCGAAGGGGGAGCCCAGCATTTT
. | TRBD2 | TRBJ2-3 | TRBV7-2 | CASSLAPSGGASDTQYF | TGTGCCAGCAGCTTAGCCCCTAGCGGGGGGGCGAGTGATACGCAGTATTTT
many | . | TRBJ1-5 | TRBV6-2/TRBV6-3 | CASSRDGAQPQHF | TGTGCCAGCAGTAGGGACGGGGCACAGCCCCAGCATTTT
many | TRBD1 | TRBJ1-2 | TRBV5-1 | CASSFLGTGGSGYTF | TGCGCCAGCAGCTTCCTCGGGACAGGGGGCAGTGGCTACACCTTC
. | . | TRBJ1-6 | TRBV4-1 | CASSQDRDSSNSPLHF | TGCGCCAGCAGCCAAGACCGCGACAGTTCTAATTCACCCCTCCACTTT
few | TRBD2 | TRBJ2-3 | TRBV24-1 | CATNRTSGSTDTQYF | TGTGCCACCAATAGGACTAGCGGGAGCACAGATACGCAGTATTTT
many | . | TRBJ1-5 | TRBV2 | CASRDVGGISNQPQHF | TGTGCCAGCAGGGACGTGGGGGGGATTAGCAATCAGCCCCAGCATTTT
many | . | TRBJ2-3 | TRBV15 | CATSRDRAGLTDTQYF | TGTGCCACCAGCAGAGATCGGGCAGGGTTAACAGATACGCAGTATTTT
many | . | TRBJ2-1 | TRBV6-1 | CASTEGGTRNEQFF | TGTGCCAGCACCGAAGGGGGGACTCGCAATGAGCAGTTCTTC
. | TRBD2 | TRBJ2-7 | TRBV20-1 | CSASRGTSGSQPIYEQYF | TGCAGTGCTAGCCGCGGGACTAGCGGGAGCCAACCAATATACGAGCAGTACTTC
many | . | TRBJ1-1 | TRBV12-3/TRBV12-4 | CASSLRGWNTEAFF | TGTGCCAGCAGTTTAAGGGGGTGGAACACTGAAGCTTTCTTT
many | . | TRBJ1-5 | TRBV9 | CASSVDSSNQPQHF | TGTGCCAGCAGCGTAGACAGCAGCAATCAGCCCCAGCATTTT
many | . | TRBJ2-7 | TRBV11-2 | CASSLGSGGTYEQYF | TGTGCCAGCAGCTTAGGCTCAGGGGGGACCTACGAGCAGTACTTC
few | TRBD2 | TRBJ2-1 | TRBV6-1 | CASTQGSGRSYNEQFF | TGTGCCAGCACCCAGGGTAGCGGGAGATCCTACAATGAGCAGTTCTTC
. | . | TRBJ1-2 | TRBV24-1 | CATSDGDSYGYTF | TGTGCCACCAGTGATGGAGACAGCTATGGCTACACCTTC
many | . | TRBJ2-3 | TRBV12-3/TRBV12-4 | CASSLWGPTDTQYF | TGTGCCAGCAGTTTATGGGGGCCAACAGATACGCAGTATTTT
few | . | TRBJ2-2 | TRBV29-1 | CSVEDGAGELFF | TGCAGCGTTGAAGATGGGGCCGGGGAGCTGTTTTTT
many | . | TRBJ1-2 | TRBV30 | CAWSPTRVGHGYTF | TGTGCCTGGAGTCCGACCAGGGTGGGTCATGGCTACACCTTC
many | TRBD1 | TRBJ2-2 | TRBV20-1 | CSARYSQGAGELFF | TGCAGTGCTAGATACTCCCAGGGGGCCGGGGAGCTGTTTTTT
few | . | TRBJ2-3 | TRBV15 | CATSRASGVLRDTQYF | TGTGCCACCAGCAGAGCCTCGGGAGTGCTCAGAGATACGCAGTATTTT
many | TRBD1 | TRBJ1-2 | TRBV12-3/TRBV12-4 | CASSNTGTGVGGYTF | TGTGCCAGCAGTAATACCGGGACAGGGGTAGGCGGCTACACCTTC
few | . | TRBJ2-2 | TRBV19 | CASLPGQVLDGELFF | TGTGCCAGCCTCCCAGGTCAGGTCCTGGACGGGGAGCTGTTTTTT
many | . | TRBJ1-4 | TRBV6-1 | CASSEGYSAEKLFF | TGTGCCAGCAGTGAAGGGTATTCCGCTGAAAAACTGTTTTTT
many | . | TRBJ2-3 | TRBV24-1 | CATSDWPATDTQYF | TGTGCCACCAGTGATTGGCCAGCCACAGATACGCAGTATTTT
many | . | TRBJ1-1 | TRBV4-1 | CASSQGADEAFF | TGCGCCAGCAGCCAAGGAGCAGATGAAGCTTTCTTT
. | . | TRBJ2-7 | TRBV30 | CAWRGSATSYEQYF | TGTGCCTGGAGGGGTTCGGCTACGTCCTACGAGCAGTACTTC
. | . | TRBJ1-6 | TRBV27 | CASSLRGGDGSPLHF | TGTGCCAGCAGTCTCCGGGGGGGGGATGGGTCACCCCTCCACTTT